The 10 T cell receptor beta chains listed next were all sequenced from one sample in a study of cytomegalovirus exposure and HLA in healthy donors. Sequenced by immunoSEQ multiplex PCR; TCRdb stores in-frame clones only, minus some. The data show about 98,000 clones, roughly 89% seen once. The specimen was PBMCs. The source is a woman aged 25-40 years in good health and CMV-seronegative.

CDR3 in DNA: TGTGCCATCAGTGTGGACAGGGGGAACTATGGCTACACCTTC. Translated: CAISVDRGNYGYTF. The chain recombines TRBV10-3 with TRBJ1-2; 10 nucleotides line up with TRBD1. Germline CDR1 ENHRY, CDR2 SYGVKD. The CDR3 is made up of 14 amino acids. The V gene end was trimmed by 4 bases and the J gene end by 2 bases; junction bases not matched to a gene: 1.

The V and J genes are TRBV28 and TRBJ2-5; D ambiguous. The V end was cut by 10 bases, the J end by 2 bases, with 14 bases between. CDR1 and CDR2 from the germline V gene are MDHEN and SYDVKM. This CDR3 spans 13 amino acids. The CDR3 DNA reads as TGTGCCACCCATTATAGAGGACAAGAGACCCAGTACTTC. Translated: CATHYRGQETQYF.

The CDR3 is CASSLTGATNEKLFF. The CDR3 DNA reads as TGTGCCAGCAGTTTGACAGGGGCAACTAATGAAAAACTGTTTTTT. J is TRBJ1-4 and V is TRBV28, with TRBD1 matching 8 bases. Looked up from germline, CDR1 is MDHEN and CDR2 is SYDVKM. The V gene end was trimmed by 3 bases and the J gene end by 0 bases; junction bases not matched to a gene: 0. The CDR3 covers 15 residues.

This chain links TRBV18 with TRBJ2-7; the match to TRBD1 covers 10 bases. The V segment lost 1 base and the J segment 0 bases; nucleotides outside the gene matches: 3. This CDR3 contains 16 residues. CDR1 is KGHSH, CDR2 LQKENI, per germline. CDR3 protein: CASSPLRQGASYEQYF. CDR3 DNA sequence: TGTGCCAGCTCACCACTCCGACAGGGGGCCTCCTACGAGCAGTACTTC.

The chain employs TRBV9 and TRBJ1-3, with D possibly matching TRBD1 (6 bases). Germline-derived CDR1 and CDR2 are SGDLS and YYNGEE. The length of the CDR3 is 16 residues. Trimming left V 3 bases short and J 1 base short, with 14 bases between. The CDR3 sequence: CASSDLRGRSGNTIYF. CDR3 coding DNA: TGTGCCAGCAGCGACCTCAGGGGAAGGTCTGGAAACACCATATATTTT. The entire variable domain, with the rest obtained from reference TRBV9 and TRBJ1-3, is as follows: DSGVTQTPKHLITATGQRVTLRCSPRSGDLSVYWYQQSLDQGLQFLIQYYNGEERAKGNILERFSAQQFPDLHSELNLSSLELGDSALYFCASSDLRGRSGNTIYFGEGSWLTVV.

The rearrangement joins TRBV18 to TRBJ2-7; 15 bases are a match to TRBD2. Germline CDR1 is KGHSH and CDR2 is LQKENI. Unmatched junction bases numbered 6, after V lost 5 bases and J lost 7 bases. CDR3 length equals 15 residues. CDR3 sequence: CASSGGLAGGLEQYF. The DNA for the CDR3 is TGTGCCAGCTCAGGCGGACTAGCGGGAGGGTTGGAGCAGTACTTC. Drawing the rest from reference TRBV18 and TRBJ2-7, the complete variable domain is NAGVMQNPRHLVRRRGQEARLRCSPMKGHSHVYWYRQLPEEGLKFMVYLQKENIIDESGMPKERFSAEFPKEGPSILRIQQVVRGDSAAYFCASSGGLAGGLEQYFGPGTRLTVT.

V usage is TRBV6-5 and J usage is TRBJ2-1; D unclear. Trimming cost V 0 bases and J 4 bases, with 4 bases left between them. CDR1 and CDR2 (germline): MNHEY, SVGAGI. The CDR3 extends over 13 amino acids. The CDR3 DNA reads TGTGCCAGCAGTTACTCCAGGTACAATGAGCAGTTCTTC. This gives the protein CASSYSRYNEQFF.

V gene TRBV2 combines with J gene TRBJ2-1; 12 bases map to TRBD2. This CDR3 is 14 amino acids long. Trimming removed 5 bases from V and 11 bases from J; junction bases left unmatched: 7. Germline-derived CDR1 and CDR2 are SNHLY and FYNNEI. The CDR3 sequence: CASSRLAGEFQQFF. CDR3 nucleotides: TGTGCCAGCAGTCGACTAGCGGGGGAGTTCCAGCAGTTCTTC.

The genes are TRBV14 and TRBJ2-3; D is uncertain. There are 13 residues in the CDR3. The germline V gene has CDR1 SGHDN and CDR2 FVKESK. The V gene lost 4 bases and the J gene lost 4 bases, with 9 bases spanning the gap. The CDR3 reads CASSPKFPDTQYF. DNA for the CDR3: TGTGCCAGCAGCCCCAAATTCCCAGATACGCAGTATTTT.

The rearrangement joins TRBV18 to TRBJ1-2; 7 positions match TRBD1. V trimming: 4 bases; J trimming: 8 bases; junction bases outside the gene matches: 10. The length of the CDR3 is 14 residues. Per the germline V gene, CDR1 is KGHSH and CDR2 is LQKENI. In nucleotides, the CDR3 is TGTGCCAGCTCACTTGGGGGACAGCTCGAGGGCTACACCTTC. Amino acids: CASSLGGQLEGYTF.